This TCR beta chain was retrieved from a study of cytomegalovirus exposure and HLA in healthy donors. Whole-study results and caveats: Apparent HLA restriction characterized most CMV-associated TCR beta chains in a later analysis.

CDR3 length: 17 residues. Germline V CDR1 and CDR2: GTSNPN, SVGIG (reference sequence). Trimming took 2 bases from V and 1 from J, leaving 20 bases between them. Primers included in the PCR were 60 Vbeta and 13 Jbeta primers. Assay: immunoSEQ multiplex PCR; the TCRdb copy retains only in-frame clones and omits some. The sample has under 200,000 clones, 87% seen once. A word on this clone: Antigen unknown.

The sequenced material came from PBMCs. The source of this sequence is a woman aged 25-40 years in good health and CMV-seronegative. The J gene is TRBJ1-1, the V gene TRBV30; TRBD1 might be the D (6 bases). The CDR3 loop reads CAWSPIAGAKPNTEAFF. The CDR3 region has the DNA TGTGCCTGGAGTCCCATCGCAGGGGCCAAACCGAACACTGAAGCTTTCTTT. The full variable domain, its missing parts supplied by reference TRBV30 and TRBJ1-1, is SQTIHQWPATLVQPVGSPLSLECTVEGTSNPNLYWYRQAAGRGLQLLFYSVGIGQISSEVPQNLSASRPQDRQFILSSKKLLLSDSGFYLCAWSPIAGAKPNTEAFFGQGTRLTVV.